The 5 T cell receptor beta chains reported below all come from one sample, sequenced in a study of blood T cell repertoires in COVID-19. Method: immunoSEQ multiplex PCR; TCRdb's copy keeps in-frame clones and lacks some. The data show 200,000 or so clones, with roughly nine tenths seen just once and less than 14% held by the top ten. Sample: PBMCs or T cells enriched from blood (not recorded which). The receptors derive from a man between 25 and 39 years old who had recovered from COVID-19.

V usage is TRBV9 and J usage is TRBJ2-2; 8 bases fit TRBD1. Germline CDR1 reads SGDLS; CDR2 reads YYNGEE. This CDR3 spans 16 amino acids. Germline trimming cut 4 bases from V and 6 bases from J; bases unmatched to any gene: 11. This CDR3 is CASSQRPTGEAGELFF. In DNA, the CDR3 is TGTGCCAGCAGCCAACGACCGACAGGGGAGGCCGGGGAGCTGTTTTTT.

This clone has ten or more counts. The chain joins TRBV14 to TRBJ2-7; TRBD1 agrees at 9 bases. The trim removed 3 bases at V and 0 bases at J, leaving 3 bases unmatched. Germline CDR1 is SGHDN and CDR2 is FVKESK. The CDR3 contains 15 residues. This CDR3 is CASSQPTGGSYEQYF. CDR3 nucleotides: TGTGCCAGCAGCCAGCCGACAGGGGGCTCCTACGAGCAGTACTTC.

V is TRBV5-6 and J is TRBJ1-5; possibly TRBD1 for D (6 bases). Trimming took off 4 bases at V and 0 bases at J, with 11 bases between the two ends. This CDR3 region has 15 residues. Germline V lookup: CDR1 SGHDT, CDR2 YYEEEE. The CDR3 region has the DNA TGTGCCAGCAGCCCCAGGGGTTATAGCAATCAGCCCCAGCATTTT. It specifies CASSPRGYSNQPQHF.

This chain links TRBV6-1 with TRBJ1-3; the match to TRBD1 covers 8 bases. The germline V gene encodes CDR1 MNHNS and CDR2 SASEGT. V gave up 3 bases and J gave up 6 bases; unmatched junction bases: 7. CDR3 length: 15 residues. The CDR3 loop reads CASSDVRTGKNTIYF. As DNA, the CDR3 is TGTGCCAGCAGTGATGTCCGGACAGGGAAAAACACCATATATTTT.

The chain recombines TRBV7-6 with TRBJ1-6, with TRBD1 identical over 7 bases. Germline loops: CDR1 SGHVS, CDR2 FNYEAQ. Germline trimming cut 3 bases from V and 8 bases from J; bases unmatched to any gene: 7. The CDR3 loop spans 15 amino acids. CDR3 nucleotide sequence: TGTGCCAGCAGCTTCAAGACAGGGCCCTATTCACCCCTCCACTTT. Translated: CASSFKTGPYSPLHF. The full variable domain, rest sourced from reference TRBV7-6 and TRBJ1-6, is GAGVSQSPRYKVTKRGQDVALRCDPISGHVSLYWYRQALGQGPEFLTYFNYEAQQDKSGLPNDRFSAERPEGSISTLTIQRTEQRDSAMYRCASSFKTGPYSPLHFGNGTRLTVT.